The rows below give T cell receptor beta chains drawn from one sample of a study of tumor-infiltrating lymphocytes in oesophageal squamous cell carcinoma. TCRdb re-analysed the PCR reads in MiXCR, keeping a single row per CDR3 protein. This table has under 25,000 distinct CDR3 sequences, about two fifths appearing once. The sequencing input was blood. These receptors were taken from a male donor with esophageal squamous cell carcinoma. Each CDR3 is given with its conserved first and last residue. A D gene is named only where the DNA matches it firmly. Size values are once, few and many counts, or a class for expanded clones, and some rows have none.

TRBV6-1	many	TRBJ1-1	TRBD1	CASNNRGGNTEAFF	TGTGCCAGCAATAACAGGGGCGGGAACACTGAAGCTTTCTTT
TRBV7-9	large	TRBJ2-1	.	CASSPWEDSYNEQFF	TGTGCCAGCAGCCCTTGGGAGGACTCCTACAATGAGCAGTTCTTC
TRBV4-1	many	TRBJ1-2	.	CASSHSGIGGGYTF	TGCGCCAGCAGCCACTCAGGGATAGGGGGGGGCTACACCTTC
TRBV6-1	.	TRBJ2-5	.	CASSQKWQTVAQETQYF	TGTGCCAGCAGCCAAAAGTGGCAGACAGTCGCCCAAGAGACCCAGTACTTC
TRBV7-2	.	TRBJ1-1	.	CASSLGSGTKPYEQYF	TGTGCCAGCAGCTTAGGAAGCGGGACAAAACCGTACGAGCAGTACTTT
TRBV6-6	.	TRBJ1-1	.	CASSSMGTSSNNEQYF	TGTGCCAGCAGTTCCATGGGGACTAGCAGTAACAATGAGCAGTACTTT
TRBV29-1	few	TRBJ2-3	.	CSVEWAGADTQYF	TGCAGCGTTGAATGGGCAGGGGCAGATACGCAGTATTTT
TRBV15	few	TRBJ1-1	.	CATSIYHRASTEAFF	TGTGCCACCAGCATCTATCACCGGGCCTCAACTGAAGCTTTCTTT
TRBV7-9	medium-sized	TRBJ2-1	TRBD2	CASSPLAGAHAYNEQFF	TGTGCCAGCAGCCCATTAGCGGGAGCCCATGCATACAATGAGCAGTTCTTC
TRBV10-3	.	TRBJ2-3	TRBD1	CAISEIPKGAAGELYF	TGTGCCATCAGTGAGATACCGAAGGGGGCCGCCGGGGAGCTGTATTTT
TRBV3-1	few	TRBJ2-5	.	CASSLSSEETQYF	TGTGCCAGCAGCCTCTCTAGCGAAGAGACCCAGTACTTC
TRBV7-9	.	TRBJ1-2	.	CASTPGLSRGYGYTF	TGTGCCAGCACCCCGGGGTTGTCGCGGGGCTATGGCTACACCTTC
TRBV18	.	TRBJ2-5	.	CASSPVLGNGETQYF	TGTGCCAGCTCACCGGTCCTAGGGAACGGCGAGACCCAGTACTTC
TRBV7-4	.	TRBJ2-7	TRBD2	CASSLTSRSYEQYF	TGTGCCAGCAGCTTGACTAGCCGATCCTACGAGCAGTACTTC
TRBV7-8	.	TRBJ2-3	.	CASSRLTSTDTQYF	TGTGCCAGCAGCCGACTAACTAGCACAGATACGCAGTATTTT
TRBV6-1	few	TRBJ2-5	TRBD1	CASRTGTEETQYF	TGTGCCAGCAGAACCGGGACAGAAGAGACCCAGTACTTC
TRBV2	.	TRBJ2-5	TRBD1	CASSVTGAETQYF	TGTGCCAGCTCGGTGACAGGGGCAGAGACCCAGTACTTC
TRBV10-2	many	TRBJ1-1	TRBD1	CASSEQQGLTEAFF	TGCGCCAGCAGTGAGCAACAGGGGCTCACTGAAGCTTTCTTT
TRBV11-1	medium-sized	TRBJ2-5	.	CASSLGTAQETQYF	TGTGCCAGCAGCTTAGGGACAGCCCAAGAGACCCAGTACTTC
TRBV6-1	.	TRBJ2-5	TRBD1	CASSPGQRQETQYF	TGTGCCAGCAGTCCGGGACAGCGGCAAGAGACCCAGTACTTC
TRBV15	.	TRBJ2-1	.	CATSRDQGGIYNEQFF	TGTGCCACCAGCAGAGATCAGGGGGGAATCTACAATGAGCAGTTCTTC
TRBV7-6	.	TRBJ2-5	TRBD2	CASSLLTSGEGETQYF	TGTGCCAGCAGCTTGCTCACTAGCGGAGAAGGGGAGACCCAGTACTTC
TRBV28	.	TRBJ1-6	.	CASIGREAAADEQHF	TGTGCCAGCATTGGCAGGGAGGCTGCTGCAGACGAGCAGCACTTT
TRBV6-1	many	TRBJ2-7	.	CASSEGAGSNEQYF	TGTGCCAGCAGTGAAGGGGCAGGGTCCAACGAGCAGTACTTC
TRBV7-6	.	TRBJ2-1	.	CASSGMRGSSYNEQFF	TGTGCCAGCAGCGGGATGAGGGGGAGCTCCTACAATGAGCAGTTCTTC
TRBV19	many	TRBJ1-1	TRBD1	CASSIRTGTMNTEAFF	TGTGCCAGTAGTATTCGGACAGGGACCATGAACACTGAAGCTTTCTTT
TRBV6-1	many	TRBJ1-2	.	CASRGGAYYGYTF	TGTGCCAGCAGGGGGGGGGCGTACTATGGCTACACCTTC
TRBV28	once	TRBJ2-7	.	CASSKETTYEQYF	TGTGCCAGCAGTAAGGAAACAACCTACGAGCAGTACTTC
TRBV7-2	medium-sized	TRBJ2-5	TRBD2	CASSLGTSGRVGETQYF	TGTGCCAGCAGCTTAGGGACTAGCGGGAGAGTGGGAGAGACCCAGTACTTC
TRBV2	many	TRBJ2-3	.	CASRLTGGTDTQYF	TGTGCCAGCAGATTGACAGGAGGCACAGATACGCAGTATTTT
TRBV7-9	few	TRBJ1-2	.	CASSSQVDGYTF	TGTGCCAGCAGCTCCCAGGTGGATGGCTACACCTTC
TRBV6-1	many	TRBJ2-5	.	CASSTGRAGQYF	TGTGCCAGCAGTACGGGCCGGGCCGGGCAGTACTTC
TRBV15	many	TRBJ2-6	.	CATSSRDSGANVLTF	TGTGCCACCAGCAGCAGGGACTCTGGGGCCAACGTCCTGACTTTC
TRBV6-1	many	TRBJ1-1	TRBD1	CASRPGGVDTEAFF	TGTGCCAGCAGACCAGGGGGCGTGGACACTGAAGCTTTCTTT
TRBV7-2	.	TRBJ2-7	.	CASSRTLYEQYF	TGTGCCAGCAGCCGGACGCTCTACGAGCAGTACTTC
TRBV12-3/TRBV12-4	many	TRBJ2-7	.	CASSLSREQYF	TGTGCCAGCAGTTTATCTAGGGAGCAGTACTTC